This T cell receptor beta chain derives from a study of PD-L1 blockade in urothelial cancer. Findings and limits, study-wide: Lower pretreatment blood TCR clonality, under the median, predicted better survival, researchers reported.

Time point meaning: pretreatment peripheral blood. The repertoire was sequenced with immunoSEQ multiplex PCR; TCRdb's copy has only in-frame clones and lacks some. The sample records 70,000 or so clones, 85% to 90% being singletons. The CDR3 runs to 17 residues. This clone has only a few counts. No antigen is known for it. This receptor was obtained from a man between 65 and 85 years old with urothelial cancer. Material: PBMCs, obtained around atezolizumab (anti-PD-L1) treatment. This rearrangement joins TRBV21-1 to TRBJ1-2; the D call of TRBD1 is as the table states it, not checked on the DNA. TRBV21-1 is described as a pseudogene. This CDR3 reads CASSNLGVGTGDFGYTF. CDR3 nucleotide sequence: TGTGCCAGCAGCAACTTAGGGGTCGGGACAGGGGATTTTGGCTACACCTTC.